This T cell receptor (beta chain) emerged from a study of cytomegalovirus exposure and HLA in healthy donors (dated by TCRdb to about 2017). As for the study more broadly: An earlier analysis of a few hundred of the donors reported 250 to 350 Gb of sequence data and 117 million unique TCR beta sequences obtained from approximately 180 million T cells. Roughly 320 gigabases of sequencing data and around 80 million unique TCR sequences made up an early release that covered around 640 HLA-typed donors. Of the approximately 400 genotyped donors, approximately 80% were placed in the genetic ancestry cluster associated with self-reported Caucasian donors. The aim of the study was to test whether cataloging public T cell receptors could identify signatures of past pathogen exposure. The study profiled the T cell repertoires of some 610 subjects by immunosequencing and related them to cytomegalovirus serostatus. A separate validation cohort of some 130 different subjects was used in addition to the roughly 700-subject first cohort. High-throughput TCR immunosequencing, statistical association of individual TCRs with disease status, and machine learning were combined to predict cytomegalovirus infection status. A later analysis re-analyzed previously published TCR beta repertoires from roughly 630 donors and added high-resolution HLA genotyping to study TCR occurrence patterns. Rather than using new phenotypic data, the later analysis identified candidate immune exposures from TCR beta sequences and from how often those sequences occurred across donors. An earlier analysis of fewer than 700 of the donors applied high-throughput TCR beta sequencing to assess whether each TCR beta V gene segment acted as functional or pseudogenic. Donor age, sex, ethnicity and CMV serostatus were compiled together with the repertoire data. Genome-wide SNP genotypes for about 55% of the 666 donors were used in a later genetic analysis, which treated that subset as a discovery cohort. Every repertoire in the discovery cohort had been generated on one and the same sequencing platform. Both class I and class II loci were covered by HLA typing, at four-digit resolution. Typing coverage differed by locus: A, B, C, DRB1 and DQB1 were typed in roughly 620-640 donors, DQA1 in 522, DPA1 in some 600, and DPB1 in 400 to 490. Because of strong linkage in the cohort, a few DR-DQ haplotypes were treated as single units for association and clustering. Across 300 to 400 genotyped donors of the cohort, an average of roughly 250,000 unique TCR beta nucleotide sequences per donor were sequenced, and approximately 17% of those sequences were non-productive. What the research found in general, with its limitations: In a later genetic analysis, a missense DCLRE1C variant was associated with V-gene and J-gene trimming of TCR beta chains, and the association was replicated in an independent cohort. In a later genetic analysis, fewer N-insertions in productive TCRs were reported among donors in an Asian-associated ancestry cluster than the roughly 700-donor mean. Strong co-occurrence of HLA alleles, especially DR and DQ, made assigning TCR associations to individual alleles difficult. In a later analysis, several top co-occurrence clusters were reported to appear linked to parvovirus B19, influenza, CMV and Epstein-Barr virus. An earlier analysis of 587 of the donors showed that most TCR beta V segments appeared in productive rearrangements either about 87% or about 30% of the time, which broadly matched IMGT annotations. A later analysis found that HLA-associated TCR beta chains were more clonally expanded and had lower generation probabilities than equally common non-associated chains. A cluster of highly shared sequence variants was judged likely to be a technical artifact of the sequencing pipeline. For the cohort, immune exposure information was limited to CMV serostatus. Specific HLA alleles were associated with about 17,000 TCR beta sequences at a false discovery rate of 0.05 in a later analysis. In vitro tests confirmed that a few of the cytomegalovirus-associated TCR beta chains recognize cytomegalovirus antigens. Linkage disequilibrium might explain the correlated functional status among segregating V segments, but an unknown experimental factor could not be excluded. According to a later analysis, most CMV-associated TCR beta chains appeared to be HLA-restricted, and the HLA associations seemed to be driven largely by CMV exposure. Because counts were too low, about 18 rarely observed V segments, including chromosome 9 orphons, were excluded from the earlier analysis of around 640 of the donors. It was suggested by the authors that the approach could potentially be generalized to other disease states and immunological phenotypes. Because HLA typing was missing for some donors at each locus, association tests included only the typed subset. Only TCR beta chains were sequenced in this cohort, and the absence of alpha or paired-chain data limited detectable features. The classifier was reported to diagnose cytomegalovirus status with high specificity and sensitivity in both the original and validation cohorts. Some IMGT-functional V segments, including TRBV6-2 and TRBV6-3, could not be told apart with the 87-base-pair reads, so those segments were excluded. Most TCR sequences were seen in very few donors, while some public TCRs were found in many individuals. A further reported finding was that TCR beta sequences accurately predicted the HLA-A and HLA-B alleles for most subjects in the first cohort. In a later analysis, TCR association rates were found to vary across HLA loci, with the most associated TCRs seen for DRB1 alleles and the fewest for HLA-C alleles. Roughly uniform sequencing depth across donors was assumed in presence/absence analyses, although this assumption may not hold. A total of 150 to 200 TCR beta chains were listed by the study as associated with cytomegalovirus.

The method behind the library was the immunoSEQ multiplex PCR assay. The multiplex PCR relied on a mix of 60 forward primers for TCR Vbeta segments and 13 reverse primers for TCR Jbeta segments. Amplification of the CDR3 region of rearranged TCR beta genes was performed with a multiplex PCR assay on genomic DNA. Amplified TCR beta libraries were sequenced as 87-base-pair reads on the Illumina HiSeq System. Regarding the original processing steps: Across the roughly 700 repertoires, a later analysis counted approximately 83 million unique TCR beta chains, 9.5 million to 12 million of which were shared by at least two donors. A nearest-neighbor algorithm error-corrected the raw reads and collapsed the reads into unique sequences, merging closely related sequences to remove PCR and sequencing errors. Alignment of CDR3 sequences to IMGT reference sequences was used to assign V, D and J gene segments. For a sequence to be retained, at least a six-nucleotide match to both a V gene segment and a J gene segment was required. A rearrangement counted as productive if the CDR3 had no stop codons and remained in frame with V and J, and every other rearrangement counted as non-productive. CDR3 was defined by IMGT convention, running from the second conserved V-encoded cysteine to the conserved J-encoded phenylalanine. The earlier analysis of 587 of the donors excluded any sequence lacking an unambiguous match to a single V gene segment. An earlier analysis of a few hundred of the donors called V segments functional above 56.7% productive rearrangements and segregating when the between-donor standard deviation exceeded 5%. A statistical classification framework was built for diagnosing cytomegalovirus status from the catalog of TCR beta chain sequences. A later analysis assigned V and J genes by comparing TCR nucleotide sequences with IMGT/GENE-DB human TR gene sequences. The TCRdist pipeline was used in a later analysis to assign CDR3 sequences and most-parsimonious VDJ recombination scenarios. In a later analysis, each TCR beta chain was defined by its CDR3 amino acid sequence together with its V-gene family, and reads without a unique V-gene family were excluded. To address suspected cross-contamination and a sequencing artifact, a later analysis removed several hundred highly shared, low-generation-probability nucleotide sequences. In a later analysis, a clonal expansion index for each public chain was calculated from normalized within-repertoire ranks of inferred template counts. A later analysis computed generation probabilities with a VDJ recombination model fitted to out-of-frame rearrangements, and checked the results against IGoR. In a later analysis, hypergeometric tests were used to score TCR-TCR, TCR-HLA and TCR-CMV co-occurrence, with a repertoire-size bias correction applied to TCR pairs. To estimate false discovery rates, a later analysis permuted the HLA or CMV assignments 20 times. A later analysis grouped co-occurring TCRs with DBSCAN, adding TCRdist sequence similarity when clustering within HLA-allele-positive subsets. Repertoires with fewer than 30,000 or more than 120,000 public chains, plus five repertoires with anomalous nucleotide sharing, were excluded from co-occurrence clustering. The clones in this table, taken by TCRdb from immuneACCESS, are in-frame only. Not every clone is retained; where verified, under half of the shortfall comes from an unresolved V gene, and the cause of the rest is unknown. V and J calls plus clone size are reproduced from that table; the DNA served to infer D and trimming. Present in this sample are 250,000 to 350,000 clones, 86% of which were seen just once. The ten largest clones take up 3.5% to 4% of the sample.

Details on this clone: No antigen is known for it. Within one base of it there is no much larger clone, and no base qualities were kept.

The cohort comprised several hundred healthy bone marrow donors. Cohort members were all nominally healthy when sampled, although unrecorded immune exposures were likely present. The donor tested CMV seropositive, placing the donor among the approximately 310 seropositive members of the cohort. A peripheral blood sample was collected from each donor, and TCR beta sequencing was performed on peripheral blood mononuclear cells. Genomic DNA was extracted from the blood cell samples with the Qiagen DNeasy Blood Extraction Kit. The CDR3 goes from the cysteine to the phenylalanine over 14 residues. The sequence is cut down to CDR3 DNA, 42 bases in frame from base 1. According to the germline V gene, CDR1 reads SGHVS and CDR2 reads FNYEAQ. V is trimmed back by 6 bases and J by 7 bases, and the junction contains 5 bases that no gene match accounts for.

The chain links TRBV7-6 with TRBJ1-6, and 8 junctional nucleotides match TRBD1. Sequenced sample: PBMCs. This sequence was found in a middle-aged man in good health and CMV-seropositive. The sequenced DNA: TGTGCCAGCAGTTTGGGACAGGAGAATTCACCCCTCCACTTT. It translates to CASSLGQENSPLHF. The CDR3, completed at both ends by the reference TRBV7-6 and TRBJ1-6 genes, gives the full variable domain GAGVSQSPRYKVTKRGQDVALRCDPISGHVSLYWYRQALGQGPEFLTYFNYEAQQDKSGLPNDRFSAERPEGSISTLTIQRTEQRDSAMYRCASSLGQENSPLHFGNGTRLTVT.